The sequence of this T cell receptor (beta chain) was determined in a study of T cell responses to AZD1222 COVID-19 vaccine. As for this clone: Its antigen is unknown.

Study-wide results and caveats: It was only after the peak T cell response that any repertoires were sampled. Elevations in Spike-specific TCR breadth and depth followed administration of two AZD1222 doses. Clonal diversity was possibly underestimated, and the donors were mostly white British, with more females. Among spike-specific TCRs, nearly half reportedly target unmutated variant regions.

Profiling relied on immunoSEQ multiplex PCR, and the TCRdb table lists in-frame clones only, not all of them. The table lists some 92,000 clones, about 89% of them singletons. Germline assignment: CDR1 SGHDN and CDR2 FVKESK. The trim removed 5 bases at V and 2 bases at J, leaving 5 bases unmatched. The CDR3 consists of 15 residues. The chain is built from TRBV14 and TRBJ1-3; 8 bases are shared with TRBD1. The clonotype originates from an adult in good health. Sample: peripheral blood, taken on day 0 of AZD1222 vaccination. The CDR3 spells CASSSDRGAGNTIYF. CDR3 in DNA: TGTGCCAGCAGCTCCGACAGGGGAGCTGGAAACACCATATATTTT.